This TCR beta chain was sequenced during a study of CD8+CD57+ T cells in acquired aplastic anemia. Study-level points and caveats: A significant difference in CD8+ Simpson's diversity between patients and controls was not found.

CDR3 length: 14 amino acids. CDR1 and CDR2 (germline): SGHTA, FQGNSA. V was trimmed by 5 bases and J by 0 bases, leaving 10 bases between them. As to this clonotype: What it binds is unknown.

The template for TCR beta VDJ and CDR3 sequence profiling was genomic DNA. TCRdb redid the calling of the reads with MiXCR, one entry per CDR3 protein. The data hold under 250,000 distinct CDR3 sequences, with 34% observed a single time. Sequenced: sorted CD4+, CD8+, or CD8+CD57+ T cells (not recorded which) from PBMCs. The chain carries TRBV7-2 and TRBJ1-2; the D is unclear. The clonotype originates from a human donor in good health, serving as a control. In nucleotides, the CDR3 is TGTGCCAGCAGCCTACTCAGCTCTAACTATGGCTACACCTTC. The encoded protein is CASSLLSSNYGYTF.